The clone carrying this TCR beta chain was detected ten times or more. This sample is part of a study of T cells in Graves' hyperthyroidism and ophthalmopathy. The study left out patients who had uncontrolled infection, other autoimmune disease, pregnancy or lactation. Germline V lookup: CDR1 SGHTA, CDR2 FQGNSA. V was cut by 0 bases and J by 3 bases, with 5 bases left in between. This CDR3 comprises 13 residues. Regions amplified from RNA transcripts were the TCR beta CDR3 regions. Carried out on the TCR CDR3, a first-round RT-PCR used the HTBI primer set. MiXCR, applied by TCRdb to the multiplex PCR reads, yields one record per CDR3 protein. This sample has approximately 620,000 distinct CDR3 sequences, with approximately 16% found just once.

The origin of this receptor is a woman aged 40 to 50 with Graves' ophthalmopathy. The sequenced material came from blood. The chain is built from TRBV7-2 and TRBJ2-5; D not resolved. The CDR3 loop is CASSLARKETQYF. The CDR3 DNA sequence: TGTGCCAGCAGCTTAGCGAGAAAAGAGACCCAGTACTTC.